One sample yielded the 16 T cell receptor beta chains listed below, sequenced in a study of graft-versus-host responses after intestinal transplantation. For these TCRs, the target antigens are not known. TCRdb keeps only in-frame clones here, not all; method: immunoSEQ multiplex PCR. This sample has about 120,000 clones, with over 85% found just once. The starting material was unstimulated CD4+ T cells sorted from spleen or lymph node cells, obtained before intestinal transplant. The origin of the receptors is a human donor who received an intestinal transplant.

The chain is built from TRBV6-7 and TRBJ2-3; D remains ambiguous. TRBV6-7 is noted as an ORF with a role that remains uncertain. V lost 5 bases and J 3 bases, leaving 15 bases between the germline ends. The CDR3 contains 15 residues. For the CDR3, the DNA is TGTGCCAGCAGTCCCCGACGAGTCTTTACAGATACGCAGTATTTT. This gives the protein CASSPRRVFTDTQYF.

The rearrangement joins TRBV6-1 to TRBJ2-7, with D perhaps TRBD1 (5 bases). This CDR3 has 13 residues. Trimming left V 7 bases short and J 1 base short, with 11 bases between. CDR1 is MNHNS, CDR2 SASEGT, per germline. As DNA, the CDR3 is TGTGCCAGCAATAGGGGAAGTTCCTACGAGCAGTACTTC. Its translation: CASNRGSSYEQYF.

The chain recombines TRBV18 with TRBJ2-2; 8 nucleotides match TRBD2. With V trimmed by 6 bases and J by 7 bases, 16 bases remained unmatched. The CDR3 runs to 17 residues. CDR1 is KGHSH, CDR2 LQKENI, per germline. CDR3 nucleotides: TGTGCCAGCTCTAGGAGAAGCGGGAGTGACGAGAGCGGGGAGCTGTTTTTT. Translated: CASSRRSGSDESGELFF.

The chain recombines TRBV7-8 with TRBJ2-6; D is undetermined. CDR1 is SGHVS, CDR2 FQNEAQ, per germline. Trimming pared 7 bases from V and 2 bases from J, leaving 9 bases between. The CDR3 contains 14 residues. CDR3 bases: TGTGCCAGCACCTCCTGGACTGGGGCCAACGTCCTGACTTTC. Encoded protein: CASTSWTGANVLTF.

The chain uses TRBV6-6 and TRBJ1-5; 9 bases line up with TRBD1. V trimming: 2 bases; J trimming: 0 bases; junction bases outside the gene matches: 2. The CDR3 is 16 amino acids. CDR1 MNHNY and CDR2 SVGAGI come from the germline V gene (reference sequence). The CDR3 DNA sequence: TGTGCCAGCAGTTACGGGACAGGGACTAGCAATCAGCCCCAGCATTTT. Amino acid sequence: CASSYGTGTSNQPQHF.

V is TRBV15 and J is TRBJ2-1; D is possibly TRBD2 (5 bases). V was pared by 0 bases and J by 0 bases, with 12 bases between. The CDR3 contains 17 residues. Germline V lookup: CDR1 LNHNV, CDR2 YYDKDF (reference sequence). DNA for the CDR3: TGTGCCACCAGCAGAGACATGGCGGAGGCCTCCTACAATGAGCAGTTCTTC. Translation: CATSRDMAEASYNEQFF. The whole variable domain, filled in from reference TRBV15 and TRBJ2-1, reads DAMVIQNPRYQVTQFGKPVTLSCSQTLNHNVMYWYQQKSSQAPKLLFHYYDKDFNNEADTPDNFQSRRPNTSFCFLDIRSPGLGDTAMYLCATSRDMAEASYNEQFFGPGTRLTVL.

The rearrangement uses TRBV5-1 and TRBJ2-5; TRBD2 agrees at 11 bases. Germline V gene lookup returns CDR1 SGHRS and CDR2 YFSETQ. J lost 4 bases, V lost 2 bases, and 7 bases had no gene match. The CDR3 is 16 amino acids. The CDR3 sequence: CASSLFTSGRGETQYF. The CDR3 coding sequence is TGCGCCAGCAGCTTATTCACTAGCGGGAGAGGAGAGACCCAGTACTTC.

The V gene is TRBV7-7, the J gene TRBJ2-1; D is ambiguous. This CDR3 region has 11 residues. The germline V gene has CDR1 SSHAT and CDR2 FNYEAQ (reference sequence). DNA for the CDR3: TGTGCTAGCCAGAAGACCAATGAGCAGTTCTTC. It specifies CASQKTNEQFF.

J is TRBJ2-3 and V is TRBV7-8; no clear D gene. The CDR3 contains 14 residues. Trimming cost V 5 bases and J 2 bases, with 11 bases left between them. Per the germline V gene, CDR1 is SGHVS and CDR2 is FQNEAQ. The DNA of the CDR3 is TGTGCCAGCAGCCCATTCCTTTCCACAGATACGCAGTATTTT. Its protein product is CASSPFLSTDTQYF.

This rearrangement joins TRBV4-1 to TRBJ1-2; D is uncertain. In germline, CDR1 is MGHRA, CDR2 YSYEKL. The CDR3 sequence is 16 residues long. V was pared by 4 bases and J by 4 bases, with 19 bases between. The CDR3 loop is CASSLKIGSQLYGYTF. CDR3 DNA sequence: TGCGCCAGCAGCCTAAAGATCGGAAGTCAGCTCTATGGCTACACCTTC.

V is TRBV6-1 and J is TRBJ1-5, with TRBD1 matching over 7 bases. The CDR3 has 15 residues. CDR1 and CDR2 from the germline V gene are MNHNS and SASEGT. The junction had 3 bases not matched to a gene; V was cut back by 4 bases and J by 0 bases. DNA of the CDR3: TGTGCCAGCAGTGGGCAGGGGGGTAGCAATCAGCCCCAGCATTTT. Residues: CASSGQGGSNQPQHF.

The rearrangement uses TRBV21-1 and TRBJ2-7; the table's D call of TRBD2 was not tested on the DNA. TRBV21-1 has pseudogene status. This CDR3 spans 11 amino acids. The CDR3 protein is CAIPSPYEQYF. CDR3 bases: TGTGCCATCCCGTCCCCCTACGAGCAGTACTTC.

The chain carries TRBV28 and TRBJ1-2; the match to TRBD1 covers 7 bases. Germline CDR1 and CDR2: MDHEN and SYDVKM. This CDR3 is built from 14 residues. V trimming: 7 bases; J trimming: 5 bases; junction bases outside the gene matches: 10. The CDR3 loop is CASIADRSPYGYTF. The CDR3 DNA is TGTGCCAGCATCGCGGACAGGTCCCCTTATGGCTACACCTTC.

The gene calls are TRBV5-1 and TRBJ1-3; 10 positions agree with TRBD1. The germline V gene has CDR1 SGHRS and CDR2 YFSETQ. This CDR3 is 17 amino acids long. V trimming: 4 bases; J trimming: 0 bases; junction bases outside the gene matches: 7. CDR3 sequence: CASSPRQGAFSGNTIYF. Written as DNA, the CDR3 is TGCGCCAGCAGCCCGAGACAGGGGGCATTCTCTGGAAACACCATATATTTT.

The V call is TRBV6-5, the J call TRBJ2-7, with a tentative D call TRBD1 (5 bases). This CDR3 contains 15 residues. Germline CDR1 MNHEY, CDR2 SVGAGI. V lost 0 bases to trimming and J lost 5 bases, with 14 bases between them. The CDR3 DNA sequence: TGTGCCAGCAGTTACTCGAGGCAGGGTACCCACGAGCAGTACTTC. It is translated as CASSYSRQGTHEQYF.

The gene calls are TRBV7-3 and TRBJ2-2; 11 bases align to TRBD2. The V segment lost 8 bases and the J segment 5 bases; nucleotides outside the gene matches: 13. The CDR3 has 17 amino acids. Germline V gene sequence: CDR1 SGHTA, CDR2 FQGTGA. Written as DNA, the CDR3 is TGTGCCAGCCGCCCCCCACTAGCGGGAGAGGAAACCGGGGAGCTGTTTTTT. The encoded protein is CASRPPLAGEETGELFF.